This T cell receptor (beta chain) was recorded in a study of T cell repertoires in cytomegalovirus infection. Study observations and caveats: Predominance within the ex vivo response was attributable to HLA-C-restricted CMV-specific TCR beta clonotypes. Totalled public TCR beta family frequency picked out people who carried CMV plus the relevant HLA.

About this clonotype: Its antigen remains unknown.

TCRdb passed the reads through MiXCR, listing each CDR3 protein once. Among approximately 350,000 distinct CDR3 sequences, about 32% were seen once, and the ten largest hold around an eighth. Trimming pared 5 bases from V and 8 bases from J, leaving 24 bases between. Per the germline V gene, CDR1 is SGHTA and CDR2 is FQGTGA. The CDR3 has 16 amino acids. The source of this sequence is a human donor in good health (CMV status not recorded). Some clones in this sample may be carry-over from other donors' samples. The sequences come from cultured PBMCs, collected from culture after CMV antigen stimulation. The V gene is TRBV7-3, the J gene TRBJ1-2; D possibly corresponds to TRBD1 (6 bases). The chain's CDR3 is CASSPAPYGGQTGYTF. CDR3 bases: TGTGCCAGCAGCCCTGCCCCTTATGGGGGGCAGACGGGCTACACCTTC.